This T cell receptor beta chain is from a study of neurological immune-mediated disorders. This clonotype was counted many times. One entry per CDR3 protein, called by TCRdb with MiXCR from the 5' RACE reads. Among tens of thousands of distinct CDR3 sequences listed, about 4.5% were seen once. Time point defined: longitudinal time-point 3. V was pared by 0 bases and J by 4 bases, with 9 bases between. The CDR3 contains 14 residues. Germline loops: CDR1 LGHDT, CDR2 YNNKEL (reference sequence). This rearrangement joins TRBV3-1 to TRBJ1-2; D is uncertain. The material sequenced was PBMCs. The receptor's source is a woman aged 55-75 years with multiple sclerosis. The CDR3 is CASSQDLRLYGYTF. CDR3 DNA sequence: TGTGCCAGCAGCCAAGATTTAAGGCTCTATGGCTACACCTTC. Combining the CDR3 with reference TRBV3-1 and TRBJ1-2 gives the whole variable domain DTAVSQTPKYLVTQMGNDKSIKCEQNLGHDTMYWYKQDSKKFLKIMFSYNNKELIINETVPNRFSPKSPDKAHLNLHINSLELGDSAVYFCASSQDLRLYGYTFGSGTRLTVV.